This T cell receptor beta chain was sequenced during a study of Ad26.COV2.S vaccination and SARS-CoV-2 variants. The treatment denotes: around 19 received Ad26.COV2.S at low or high dose, single or two shots; 5 received placebo; per-sample allocation not given. Vaccine and placebo recipients were sampled on day 63 after the first injection. This clone has only one observation. The assay was immunoSEQ multiplex PCR, and TCRdb's table has in-frame clones only and misses some. The table has 410,000 or so clones, 90% seen once. Germline V gene sequence: CDR1 LNHDA, CDR2 SQIVND (reference sequence). CDR3 length: 18 residues. Between the trimmed V and J ends, which lost 0 bases and 2 bases, there was a span of 14 bases.

This clonotype was obtained from a person between 18 and 60 years old who received the Ad26.COV2.S COVID-19 vaccine or a placebo. Sequencing was performed on peripheral blood, taken in a trial of Ad26.COV2.S vaccine versus placebo. The chain has TRBV19 and TRBJ2-6; D remains unclear. For the CDR3, the DNA is TGTGCCAGTAGTATAGATCTTTTGACTTCTACTGGGGCCAACGTCCTGACTTTC. This translates into CASSIDLLTSTGANVLTF. Variable domain in full (rest from reference TRBV19 and TRBJ2-6): DGGITQSPKYLFRKEGQNVTLSCEQNLNHDAMYWYRQDPGQGLRLIYYSQIVNDFQKGDIAEGYSVSREKKESFPLTVTSAQKNPTAFYLCASSIDLLTSTGANVLTFGAGSRLTVL.